This T cell receptor beta chain was identified during a study of T cells in Graves' hyperthyroidism and ophthalmopathy. Notes on the study in general: Model predictions of ophthalmopathy came a median about 6.3 months before onset. A model of 13 V-J features distinguished ophthalmopathy from stable hyperthyroidism. Most expanded thyroid clonotypes above 0.001 recurred in blood.

Comments on this clonotype: Its antigen is currently unknown.

Germline CDR1 reads LNHNV; CDR2 reads YYDKDF (reference sequence). V gave up 4 bases and J gave up 8 bases, with 14 bases separating them. The CDR3 has 13 amino acids. Patients showing uncontrolled infection, other autoimmune disease, pregnancy or lactation were ineligible. TCR beta CDR3 regions were amplified from RNA. TCR CDR3 regions were first amplified by RT-PCR with HTBI primers. One entry per CDR3 protein results from TCRdb running MiXCR on the multiplex PCR reads. The profile shows over 650,000 distinct CDR3 sequences, approximately 42% of them singletons. The rearrangement joins TRBV15 to TRBJ1-2; perhaps TRBD1 as D (6 bases). The receptor comes from an adult man with Graves' disease, either hyperthyroidism or ophthalmopathy (not recorded which). Sequenced sample: peripheral blood or thyroid tissue (not recorded which). In DNA, the CDR3 is TGTGCCACCAGCACCCGAGCAGGGGCGGGCTACACCTTC. Protein product: CATSTRAGAGYTF. Complete variable domain (other parts from reference TRBV15 and TRBJ1-2): DAMVIQNPRYQVTQFGKPVTLSCSQTLNHNVMYWYQQKSSQAPKLLFHYYDKDFNNEADTPDNFQSRRPNTSFCFLDIRSPGLGDTAMYLCATSTRAGAGYTFGSGTRLTVV.